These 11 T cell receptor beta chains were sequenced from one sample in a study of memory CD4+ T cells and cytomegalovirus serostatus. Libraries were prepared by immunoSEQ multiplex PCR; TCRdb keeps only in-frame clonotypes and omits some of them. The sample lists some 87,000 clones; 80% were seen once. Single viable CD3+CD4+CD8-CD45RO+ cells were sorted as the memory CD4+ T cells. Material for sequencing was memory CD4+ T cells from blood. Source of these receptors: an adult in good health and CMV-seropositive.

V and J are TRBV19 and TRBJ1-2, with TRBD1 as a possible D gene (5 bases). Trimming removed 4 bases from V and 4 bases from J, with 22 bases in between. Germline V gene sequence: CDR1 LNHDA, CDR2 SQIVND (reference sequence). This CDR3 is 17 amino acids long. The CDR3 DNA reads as TGTGCCAGTAGTAGGGACGGGACGGCCCTCAACCCCTATGGCTACACCTTC. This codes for CASSRDGTALNPYGYTF.

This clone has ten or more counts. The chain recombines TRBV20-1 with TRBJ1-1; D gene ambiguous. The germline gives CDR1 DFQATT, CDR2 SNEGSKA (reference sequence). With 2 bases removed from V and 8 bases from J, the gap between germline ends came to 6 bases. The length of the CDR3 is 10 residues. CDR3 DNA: TGCAGTGCTAGAAGGTTAGAAGCTTTCTTT. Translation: CSARRLEAFF.

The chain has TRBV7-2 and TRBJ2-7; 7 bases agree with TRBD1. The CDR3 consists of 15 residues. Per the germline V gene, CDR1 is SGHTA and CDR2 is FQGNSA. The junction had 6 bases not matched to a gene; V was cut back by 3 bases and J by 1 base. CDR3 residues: CASSFGGQASYEQYF. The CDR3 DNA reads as TGTGCCAGCAGCTTCGGCGGACAGGCGTCCTACGAGCAGTACTTC.

The CDR3 loop is CASKAGTAYGYTF. CDR3 coding DNA: TGTGCCAGCAAGGCCGGGACAGCTTATGGCTACACCTTC. The gene calls are TRBV28 and TRBJ1-2; the match to TRBD1 covers 7 bases. Germline V gene lookup returns CDR1 MDHEN and CDR2 SYDVKM. Trimming took 7 bases from V and 5 from J; bases not matched to a gene: 7. The CDR3 loop spans 13 amino acids.

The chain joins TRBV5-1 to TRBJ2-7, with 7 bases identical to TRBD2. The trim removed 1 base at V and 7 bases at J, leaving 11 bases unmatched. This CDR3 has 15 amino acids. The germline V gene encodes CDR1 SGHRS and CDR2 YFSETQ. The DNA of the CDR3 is TGCGCCAGCAGCTTGCTGGGGGAGGGATACTCTGAGCAGTACTTC. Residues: CASSLLGEGYSEQYF.

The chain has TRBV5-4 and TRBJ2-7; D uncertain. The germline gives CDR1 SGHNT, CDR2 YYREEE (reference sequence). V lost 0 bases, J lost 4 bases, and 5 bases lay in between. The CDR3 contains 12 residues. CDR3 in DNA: TGTGCCAGCAGCTTGGAAGAATACGAGCAGTACTTC. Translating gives CASSLEEYEQYF.

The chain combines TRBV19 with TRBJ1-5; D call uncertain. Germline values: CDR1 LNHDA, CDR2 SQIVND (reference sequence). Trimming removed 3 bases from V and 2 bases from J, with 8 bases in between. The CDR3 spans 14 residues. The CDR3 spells CASSIGPGNQPQHF. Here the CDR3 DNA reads TGTGCCAGTAGTATCGGGCCAGGCAATCAGCCCCAGCATTTT.

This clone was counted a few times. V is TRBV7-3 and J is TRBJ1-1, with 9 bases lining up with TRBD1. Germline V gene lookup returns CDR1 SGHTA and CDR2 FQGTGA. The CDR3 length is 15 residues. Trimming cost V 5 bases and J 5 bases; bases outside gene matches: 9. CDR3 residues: CASSDPDRGVTEAFF. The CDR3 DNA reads TGTGCCAGCAGCGACCCGGACAGGGGAGTGACTGAAGCTTTCTTT. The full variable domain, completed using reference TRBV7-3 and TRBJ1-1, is GAGVSQTPSNKVTEKGKYVELRCDPISGHTALYWYRQSLGQGPEFLIYFQGTGAADDSGLPNDRFFAVRPEGSVSTLKIQRTERGDSAVYLCASSDPDRGVTEAFFGQGTRLTVV.

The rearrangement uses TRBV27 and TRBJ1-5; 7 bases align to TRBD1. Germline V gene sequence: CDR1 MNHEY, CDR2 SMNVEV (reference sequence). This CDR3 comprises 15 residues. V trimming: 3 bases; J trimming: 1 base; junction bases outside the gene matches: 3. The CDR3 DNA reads TGTGCCAGCAGTTTCCAGGGGGGGAGCAATCAGCCCCAGCATTTT. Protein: CASSFQGGSNQPQHF.

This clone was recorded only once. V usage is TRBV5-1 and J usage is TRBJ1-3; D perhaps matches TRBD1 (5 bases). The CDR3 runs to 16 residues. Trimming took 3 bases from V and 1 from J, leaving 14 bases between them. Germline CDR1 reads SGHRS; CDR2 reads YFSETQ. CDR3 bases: TGCGCCAGCAGCTGGGGGACCGCGGGTTCTGGAAACACCATATATTTT. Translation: CASSWGTAGSGNTIYF.

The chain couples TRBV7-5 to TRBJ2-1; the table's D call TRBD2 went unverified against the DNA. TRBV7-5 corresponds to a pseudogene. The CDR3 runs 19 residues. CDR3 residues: CVRSLTPRSSGRGMDEQFF. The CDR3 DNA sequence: TGTGTCAGAAGCCTGACCCCCCGTAGTAGCGGGAGGGGTATGGATGAGCAGTTCTTC.